This T cell receptor beta chain was profiled in a study of metastatic and nonmetastatic thyroid tumors. This clone showed up many times. Patients underwent thyroid surgery, and none had received any treatment before it. Germline V CDR1 and CDR2: SGHNT, YENEEA. V lost 5 bases, J lost 5 bases, and 15 bases lay in between. The CDR3 is 14 amino acids. In the authors' methods: The study's classifier, a distant-metastasis tool for papillary thyroid cancer, was built using CDR3 differences across clinicopathological groups. TCRdb re-analyzed the PCR reads through MiXCR. The V and J calls here are based on TCRdb, not the publication. Of tens of thousands of clones in the sample, less than 20% are singletons; the top ten hold more than 9%.

The rearrangement links TRBV11-3 to TRBJ1-1; D unresolved. Material: tumor tissue. This receptor was obtained from a female donor with papillary thyroid cancer or a benign thyroid nodule (not recorded which). Some clones in this sample may be carry-over from other donors' samples. CDR3 DNA: TGTGCCAGCAGCCAACGGGGTGAAGGGACTGAAGCTTTCTTT. It yields the protein CASSQRGEGTEAFF. Full variable domain (remainder filled in from reference TRBV11-3 and TRBJ1-1): EAGVVQSPRYKIIEKKQPVAFWCNPISGHNTLYWYLQNLGQGPELLIRYENEEAVDDSQLPKDRFSAERLKGVDSTLKIQPAELGDSAVYLCASSQRGEGTEAFFGQGTRLTVV.